This TCR beta chain was documented in a study of T cell responses to AZD1222 COVID-19 vaccine. Findings and limits, study-wide: Donors were chiefly white British, with a greater number of females, and clonal diversity was perhaps underestimated.

The CDR3 is 14 residues long. Germline assignment: CDR1 SNHLY and CDR2 FYNNEI. Trimming stripped 4 bases from V and 3 bases from J, with 9 bases between. As regards this clone: Antigen: not known.

Profiling relied on immunoSEQ multiplex PCR, and the TCRdb table lists in-frame clones only, not all of them. The sample shows some 120,000 clones, about 90% of them seen only once. The sequences come from peripheral blood, collected on day 0 of AZD1222 vaccination. This TCR derives from an adult in good health. The chain is built from TRBV2 and TRBJ2-2, with D hard to call. Here the CDR3 reads CASSATVYTGELFF. The CDR3 DNA sequence: TGTGCCAGCAGTGCTACAGTCTACACCGGGGAGCTGTTTTTT.